This TCR beta chain originates from a study of T cells in Graves' hyperthyroidism and ophthalmopathy. Study conclusions and caveats: Blood held most thyroid clonotypes expanded above 0.001 frequency. Ophthalmopathy cases were set apart from stable hyperthyroidism by a 13 V-J model.

This clonotype was counted ten times or more. Its antigen is not identified. The study excluded patients with uncontrolled infection, other autoimmune disease, pregnancy or lactation. Fresh peripheral blood, approximately 10 ml, was the source of the PBMCs. The V gene end was trimmed by 5 bases and the J gene end by 1 base; junction bases not matched to a gene: 12. Germline V lookup: CDR1 SGHRS, CDR2 YFSETQ. The CDR3 loop spans 16 amino acids. Using RNA transcripts as the source, TCR beta CDR3 regions were amplified. A set of HTBI primers served as the primers for a first-round RT-PCR of the TCR CDR3. TCRdb reprocessed the multiplex PCR reads via MiXCR and lists one record per CDR3 protein. The sample lists about 160,000 distinct CDR3 sequences; about 9% were seen once.

The specimen was blood. The chain carries TRBV5-1 and TRBJ2-7; 7 bases align to TRBD1. The sequence derives from a woman under 30 with Graves' hyperthyroidism that later progressed to Graves' ophthalmopathy. CDR3 in amino acids: CASSNNRDSPSYEQYF. The CDR3 nucleotides read TGCGCCAGCAGTAATAACCGGGACAGCCCTTCCTACGAGCAGTACTTC. The variable domain in full, with the rest retrieved from reference TRBV5-1 and TRBJ2-7, is KAGVTQTPRYLIKTRGQQVTLSCSPISGHRSVSWYQQTPGQGLQFLFEYFSETQRNKGNFPGRFSGRQFSNSRSEMNVSTLELGDSALYLCASSNNRDSPSYEQYFGPGTRLTVT.